The source of this T cell receptor (beta chain) is a study of T cells after yellow fever vaccination. The overall study: Libraries from low-cell-number fractions were prepared with the SMART-Seq v4 Ultra Low Input RNA kit.

Germline CDR1 reads SGHRS; CDR2 reads YFSETQ. V was pared by 2 bases and J by 7 bases, with 9 bases between. The CDR3 has 13 amino acids. 5'RACE template switching generated TCR cDNA, adding a universal primer site and UMIs. TCRdb itself ran the 5' RACE reads through MiXCR, one entry per CDR3 protein. The table has around 340,000 distinct CDR3 sequences, over 8% seen once. This specimen was PBMCs, taken on the day of the first yellow fever vaccination. J is TRBJ1-4 and V is TRBV5-1, with a possible D match to TRBD1 (5 bases). This clonotype originated in a man between 18 and 29 years old who received the YFV17D yellow fever vaccine. CDR3 coding DNA: TGCGCCAGCAGCTTCTCCGGGGGTGAAAAACTGTTTTTT. Its translation is CASSFSGGEKLFF.